This T cell receptor (beta chain) was recorded in a study of OX40 agonist ivuxolimab in advanced cancers. Study-level background: Participants averaged roughly 60 years of age (range about 23 to 79) and were around 80% male.

This clone was detected a few times. This CDR3 region has 15 residues. CDR1 SGHVS and CDR2 FQNEAQ come from the germline V gene. The trim removed 3 bases at V and 6 bases at J, leaving 5 bases unmatched. Using immunoSEQ multiplex PCR, the repertoire was profiled, and TCRdb retains in-frame clones only, with some absent. The table records tens of thousands of clones, around 77% of them present only once. Sequences were derived from CD4+ or CD8+ T cells sorted from blood, sampled in a trial of the OX40 agonist ivuxolimab. The rearrangement links TRBV7-8 to TRBJ2-1; 10 nucleotides match TRBD1. The sequence derives from an adult with an advanced solid tumor such as melanoma, head and neck, liver or kidney cancer. This CDR3 is CASSFGTGALNEQFF. The CDR3 bases are TGTGCCAGCAGCTTTGGGACAGGGGCACTCAATGAGCAGTTCTTC.